This TCR beta chain is from a study of cytomegalovirus exposure and HLA in healthy donors. Regarding the study as a whole: Within the data, a cluster of highly shared sequence variants was likely a sequencing artifact. Solely CMV serostatus was available to characterize immune exposure.

The germline V gene encodes CDR1 SNHLY and CDR2 FYNNEI. Losses at the gene ends were 5 bases for V and 5 bases for J; bases not matched to a gene: 3. The CDR3 runs to 13 residues. The donors comprised healthy bone marrow donors. Use of 60 Vbeta and 13 Jbeta primers characterized the PCR. Only in-frame clones appear in the TCRdb table, and some are missing; sequencing was by immunoSEQ multiplex PCR. The sample yields more than 95,000 clones, approximately 75% seen once. A few counts support this clone. No antigen is known for it. This chain joins TRBV2 and TRBJ2-5; 9 positions match TRBD2. Material: PBMCs. The clonotype comes from a female donor in good health and CMV-seropositive. The CDR3 nucleotides read TGTGCCAGCAGTCCTAGCGGGGAGGAGACCCAGTACTTC. It specifies CASSPSGEETQYF. Together with reference TRBV2 and TRBJ2-5, the CDR3 gives the full variable domain: EPEVTQTPSHQVTQMGQEVILRCVPISNHLYFYWYRQILGQKVEFLVSFYNNEISEKSEIFDDQFSVERPDGSNFTLKIRSTKLEDSAMYFCASSPSGEETQYFGPGTRLLVL.